This T cell receptor (beta chain) was found in a study of cytomegalovirus exposure and HLA in healthy donors. The study, taken as a whole, reports: Solely CMV serostatus was available to characterize immune exposure.

PCR was performed using 60 Vbeta and 13 Jbeta primers. Sequenced by immunoSEQ multiplex PCR; TCRdb stores in-frame clones only, minus some. The sample contains roughly 120,000 clones, 73% of which appear only once. The table lists this clone with a count of one. Its target is unknown. Healthy individuals who donated bone marrow served as the donors. CDR1 GTSNPN and CDR2 SVGIG come from the germline V gene (reference sequence). V was pared by 3 bases and J by 4 bases, with 19 bases between. This CDR3 is built from 16 residues. The sequencing input was PBMCs. The chain links TRBV30 to TRBJ1-3; D gene uncertain. The source of this sequence is a woman in her forties in good health and CMV-seronegative. The CDR3: CAWSDPAGEGGNTIYF. The CDR3 DNA is TGTGCCTGGAGCGATCCCGCCGGGGAAGGCGGAAACACCATATATTTT.